This T cell receptor beta chain was profiled in a study of T cells in Graves' hyperthyroidism and ophthalmopathy. About the study: Peripheral blood collection took place at initial diagnosis, before any treatment. Regarding the study as a whole: Separation of ophthalmopathy from stable hyperthyroidism was achieved by a 13 V-J model. Before onset, ophthalmopathy was predicted by the model a median approximately 6.7 months earlier.

Using RNA transcripts as the source, TCR beta CDR3 regions were amplified. HTBI primers were employed in a first-round RT-PCR of the TCR CDR3. MiXCR, run by TCRdb on the multiplex PCR reads, gives a single entry per CDR3 protein. The sample yields around 35,000 distinct CDR3 sequences, around 50% seen once. Diagnoses used clinical symptoms, serum thyroxine and TRAb, thyroid ultrasound and orbital computed tomography. This clonotype occurred a few times. Its antigen is currently unknown. V was shortened by 1 base and J by 1 base, with 12 bases between the two germline ends. The CDR3 loop spans 17 amino acids. Germline V gene lookup returns CDR1 SGDLS and CDR2 YYNGEE.

The sample comprised blood. The chain is built from TRBV9 and TRBJ2-6; D unclear. The sequence came from a man aged 35 to 55 with Graves' ophthalmopathy. This CDR3 is CASSVRSGSSGANVLTF. In nucleotides, the CDR3 is TGTGCCAGCAGCGTAAGATCAGGTTCATCTGGGGCCAACGTCCTGACTTTC.